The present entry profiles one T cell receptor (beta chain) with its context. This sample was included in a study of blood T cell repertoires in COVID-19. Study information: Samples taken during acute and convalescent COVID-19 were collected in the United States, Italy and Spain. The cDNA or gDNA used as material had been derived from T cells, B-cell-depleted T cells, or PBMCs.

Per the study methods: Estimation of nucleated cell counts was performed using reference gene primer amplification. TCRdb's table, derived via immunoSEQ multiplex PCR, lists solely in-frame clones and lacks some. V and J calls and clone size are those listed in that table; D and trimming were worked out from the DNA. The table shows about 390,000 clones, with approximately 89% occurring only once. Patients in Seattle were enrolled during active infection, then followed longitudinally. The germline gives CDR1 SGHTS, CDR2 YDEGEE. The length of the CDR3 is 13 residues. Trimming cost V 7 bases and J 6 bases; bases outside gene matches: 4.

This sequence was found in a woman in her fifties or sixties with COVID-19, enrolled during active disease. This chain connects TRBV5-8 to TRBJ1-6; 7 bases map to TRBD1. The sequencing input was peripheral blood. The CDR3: CASLGQRNSPLHF. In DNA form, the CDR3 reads TGTGCCAGCTTGGGACAGCGTAATTCACCCCTCCACTTT.